The clone carrying this TCR beta chain is a singleton in its sample. The antigen is unknown. The germline gene is not matched at one end of the junction; a read error may be the cause. Other DNA sequences in this sample translate to the same CDR3. Positively selected for CCR7, the CD45RO-negative cells used as naive CD8 cells excluded terminally differentiated effector memory CD45RA+ cells. CDR3 length equals 14 residues. Germline CDR1 SGHAT, CDR2 FQNNGV. This entry belongs to a study of shared clonotypes between healthy human individuals. About the research overall: Samples came from a couple of female and a few male donors aged 18 to 49. General observations from the study: Estimated richness values were generally larger in naive subsets than in memory subsets. The genetic and exposure-history diversity represented was limited by few donors. Though the depth was large, rarefaction showed that sorted-subset sequencing was incomplete.

Data came from immunoSEQ multiplex PCR; TCRdb stores just in-frame clones and leaves some out. Of millions of clones in the sample, about 95% were seen once. V gene TRBV11-2 combines with J gene TRBJ2-7; TRBD2 might be the D (6 bases). Sequenced sample: naive CD8+ T cells sorted from blood. This sequence originates from a man between 18 and 29 years old in good health. As DNA, the CDR3 is TGTGCCAGCAGCTTAGATCGTTACGACCGGGAGCAATACTTC. Translating gives CASSLDRYDREQYF.